The 13 T cell receptor beta chains given below trace back to one sample, sequenced in a study of T cells in Graves' hyperthyroidism and ophthalmopathy (dated by TCRdb to between 2018 and 2021). Libraries were constructed by multiplex PCR. For sequencing, an Illumina HiSeq 2000 was employed. The TCR beta CDR3 regions were amplified from RNA transcripts. The TCR CDR3 was subjected to a first round of RT-PCR using the HTBI primer set and the Qiagen OneStep RT-PCR kit. In TCRdb, the public reads were trimmed at Q25 with fastp and aligned with MiXCR, with productive beta chains retained. CDR3 protein duplicates are merged, each entry listing the most common genes and DNA. The sample data list about 270,000 distinct CDR3 sequences, and around 22% of these were observed just once. Around two thirds of the sample is held by the ten biggest clonotypes. Material: blood. These receptors all stem from a young man with Graves' ophthalmopathy.

This clonotype was detected many times. V is TRBV3-1 and J is TRBJ2-1; D is unresolved. The germline V gene has CDR1 LGHDT and CDR2 YNNKEL (reference sequence). The V gene lost 4 bases and the J gene lost 5 bases, with 15 bases spanning the gap. This CDR3 spans 15 amino acids. Written as DNA, the CDR3 is TGTGCCAGCAGCCCCTCGGGTAGCAGCAACAATGAGCAGTTCTTC. Protein: CASSPSGSSNNEQFF.

This rearrangement joins TRBV12-3 or TRBV12-4 to TRBJ1-4; 7 positions match TRBD1. Trimming removed 4 bases from V and 7 bases from J; junction bases left unmatched: 9. The CDR3 has 15 amino acids. CDR3 DNA sequence: TGTGCCAGCAGTTCCCAACAGGGGAAGGGTGAAAAACTGTTTTTT. Translated, it gives CASSSQQGKGEKLFF.

This sequence joins TRBV11-2 and TRBJ1-1, with 10 nucleotides matching TRBD1. This CDR3 has 16 residues. The trim removed 2 bases at V and 5 bases at J, leaving 8 bases unmatched. In germline, CDR1 is SGHAT, CDR2 FQNNGV. CDR3 region: CASSLFAGTGDTEAFF. The CDR3 DNA sequence: TGTGCCAGCAGCTTATTCGCCGGGACAGGGGATACTGAAGCTTTCTTT.

In its sample, this clonotype was seen many times. The genes are TRBV20-1 and TRBJ1-5; TRBD1 agrees at 9 bases. The J segment lost 7 bases and the V segment lost 1 base, leaving 2 bases of the junction unmatched. In germline, CDR1 is DFQATT, CDR2 SNEGSKA (reference sequence). The CDR3 length is 13 residues. The CDR3 spells CSARADRGQPQHF. CDR3 DNA: TGCAGTGCTAGAGCGGACAGGGGCCAGCCCCAGCATTTT.

The gene calls are TRBV11-2 and TRBJ2-6; D unclear. The CDR3 covers 19 residues. Germline-derived CDR1 and CDR2 are SGHAT and FQNNGV. V lost 1 base and J 0 bases, leaving 16 bases between the germline ends. CDR3 sequence: CASSLVVRPFSSGANVLTF. As DNA, the CDR3 is TGTGCCAGCAGCTTAGTCGTCAGACCATTTAGCTCTGGGGCCAACGTCCTGACTTTC.

At least ten counts were recorded for this clonotype. This sequence joins TRBV24-1 and TRBJ1-2; TRBD1 agrees at 9 bases. The germline V gene encodes CDR1 KGHDR and CDR2 SFDVKD. The CDR3 has 15 residues. Unmatched junction bases numbered 8, after V lost 4 bases and J lost 6 bases. CDR3 coding DNA: TGTGCCACCAGTGACCACCGGACAGGGGTTGATGGCTACACCTTC. Its protein product is CATSDHRTGVDGYTF.

This clonotype was counted only a few times. The CDR3 reads CASSQVVGQPNTGELFF. In DNA form, the CDR3 reads TGCGCCAGCAGCCAAGTGGTAGGACAGCCGAACACCGGGGAGCTGTTTTTT. The chain combines TRBV4-1 with TRBJ2-2, with D possibly being TRBD1 (6 bases). Germline CDR1 reads MGHRA; CDR2 reads YSYEKL. The CDR3 runs 17 residues. V lost 1 base and J lost 0, with 12 bases in between.

This clonotype was found a few times. J is TRBJ2-7 and V is TRBV6-1, with TRBD1 matching 9 bases. The CDR3 has 14 residues. After removal of 5 bases from V and 4 bases from J, the junction contained 6 bases not matched to a gene. CDR1 is MNHNS, CDR2 SASEGT, per germline. Here the CDR3 reads CASSSDRGEYEQYF. CDR3 coding DNA: TGTGCCAGCAGTTCGGACAGGGGAGAGTACGAGCAGTACTTC.

Many counts were recorded for this clonotype. Written as DNA, the CDR3 is TGTGCCAGCAGGCCCCGGACTACCTACAATGAGCAGTTCTTC. It is translated as CASRPRTTYNEQFF. The rearrangement joins TRBV2 to TRBJ2-1; D possibly corresponds to TRBD2 (6 bases). Trimming stripped 6 bases from V and 2 bases from J, with 11 bases between. The CDR3 is 14 residues long. Per germline, CDR1 SNHLY and CDR2 FYNNEI.

This clonotype was counted at least ten times. V usage is TRBV28 and J usage is TRBJ2-7, with 8 nucleotides matching TRBD1. CDR1 and CDR2 from the germline V gene are MDHEN and SYDVKM. The trim removed 7 bases at V and 1 base at J, leaving 6 bases unmatched. The CDR3 spans 14 residues. DNA for the CDR3: TGTGCCAGCACTAAGGGACAGGTTTCCTACGAGCAGTACTTC. It specifies CASTKGQVSYEQYF. The full variable domain, with the rest looked up from reference TRBV28 and TRBJ2-7, is DVKVTQSSRYLVKRTGEKVFLECVQDMDHENMFWYRQDPGLGLRLIYFSYDVKMKEKGDIPEGYSVSREKKERFSLILESASTNQTSMYLCASTKGQVSYEQYFGPGTRLTVT.

Many counts were recorded for this clonotype. The CDR3 here is CASSPPGPSYEQYF. CDR3 DNA sequence: TGTGCCAGCTCACCCCCGGGACCTTCCTACGAGCAGTACTTC. The chain couples TRBV18 to TRBJ2-7; D is perhaps TRBD1 or TRBD2 (5 bases each). The CDR3 spans 14 residues. Per the germline V gene, CDR1 is KGHSH and CDR2 is LQKENI. Trimming shortened V by 3 bases and J by 1 base, and 10 bases separated the two germline ends.

This clonotype was counted at least ten times. V is TRBV30 and J is TRBJ1-1; TRBD1 matches 10 bases. Trimming cost V 5 bases and J 5 bases; bases outside gene matches: 11. Germline V gene sequence: CDR1 GTSNPN, CDR2 SVGIG (reference sequence). This CDR3 has 15 residues. CDR3 in DNA: TGTGCCTGGCATAGAGACAGGGGGCCGGGGACTGAAGCTTTCTTT. Protein: CAWHRDRGPGTEAFF.

In this sample, this clonotype turned up many times. V and J are TRBV6-1 and TRBJ1-5; D unclear. The germline CDR1 and CDR2 sequences are MNHNS and SASEGT. The CDR3 sequence is 13 residues long. V lost 8 bases and J 4 bases, leaving 12 bases between the germline ends. The CDR3 DNA is TGTGCCAGCCGGTGGGGTGATAATCAGCCCCAGCATTTT. Translating it yields CASRWGDNQPQHF.